This T cell receptor beta chain came from a study of identifying expanded T cells in peripheral blood. Regarding the study as a whole: Differentially abundant clones: around 1.2 between replicates, around 17 at around 2 weeks, more than 18 at four. Approximately two-week clone count variance significantly increased as total template count grew.

Repertoires were generated with immunoSEQ multiplex PCR, while TCRdb's copy carries only in-frame clones and drops some. The repertoire includes about 100,000 clones, 70% to 90% of them detected once, and about 18% sits in the top ten. Collection occurred without any documented infections or immune events in donors. Germline CDR1 SGHRS, CDR2 YFSETQ. The CDR3 runs 13 residues. The trim removed 6 bases at V and 6 bases at J, leaving 6 bases unmatched. Regarding this clone: Its cognate antigen is unknown.

The specimen sequenced was blood. The genes are TRBV5-1 and TRBJ2-1; 7 bases are shared with TRBD1. The sequence came from a person aged 18 to 69 in good health. The CDR3 DNA follows: TGCGCCAGCAAGGAGACAGGGTCCAATGAGCAGTTCTTC. It encodes CASKETGSNEQFF. Filled out from reference TRBV5-1 and TRBJ2-1, the complete variable domain reads KAGVTQTPRYLIKTRGQQVTLSCSPISGHRSVSWYQQTPGQGLQFLFEYFSETQRNKGNFPGRFSGRQFSNSRSEMNVSTLELGDSALYLCASKETGSNEQFFGPGTRLTVL.